This T cell receptor (beta chain) was identified in a study of STAT3 mutations in large granular lymphocyte leukemia. Study outcomes and limitations: A small but highly pathogenic clone may have been missed. Every T-LGLL patient had at least one immunodominant TCRbeta clonotype. Samples missed the first appearance of the clone. In about 30% of the 18 patients, new TCR clonotypes emerged after therapy.

TCRdb's table, derived via immunoSEQ multiplex PCR, lists solely in-frame clones and lacks some. The sample lists tens of thousands of clones, about 81% occurring once. In the case of this clone: Its antigen is currently unknown.

Germline loops: CDR1 MGHRA, CDR2 YSYEKL. The ends were cut back, 4 bases at V and 3 bases at J, with 16 bases in the middle. This CDR3 has 15 residues. Input material: PBMCs. The TCR was taken from a human donor with T large granular lymphocyte leukemia. Some clones in this sample may be carry-over from other donors' samples. The rearrangement links TRBV4-1 to TRBJ2-7, with D unclear. For the CDR3, the DNA is TGCGCCAGCAGCCGGGAACTGGGCTCCTTCTACGAGCAGTACTTC. It translates to CASSRELGSFYEQYF.